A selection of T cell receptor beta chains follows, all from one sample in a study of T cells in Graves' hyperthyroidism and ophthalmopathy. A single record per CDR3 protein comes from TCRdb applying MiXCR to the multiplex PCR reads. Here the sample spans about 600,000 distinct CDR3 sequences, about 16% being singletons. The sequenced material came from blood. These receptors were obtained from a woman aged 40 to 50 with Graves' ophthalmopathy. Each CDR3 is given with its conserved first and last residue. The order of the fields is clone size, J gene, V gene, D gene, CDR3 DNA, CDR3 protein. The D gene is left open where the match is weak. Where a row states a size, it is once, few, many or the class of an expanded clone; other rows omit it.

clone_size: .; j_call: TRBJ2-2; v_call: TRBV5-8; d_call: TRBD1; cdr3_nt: TGTGCCAGCAGTCAAGACAGGGGATACTCCGGGGAGCTGTTTTTT; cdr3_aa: CASSQDRGYSGELFF
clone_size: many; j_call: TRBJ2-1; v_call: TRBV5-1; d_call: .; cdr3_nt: TGTGCCAGCAGCTTGGGCAATGAGCAGTTCTTC; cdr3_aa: CASSLGNEQFF
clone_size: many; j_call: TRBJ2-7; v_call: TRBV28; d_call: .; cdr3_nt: TGTGCCAGCGTGGAGGGAGGAGGCGACGAGCAGTACTTC; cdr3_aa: CASVEGGGDEQYF
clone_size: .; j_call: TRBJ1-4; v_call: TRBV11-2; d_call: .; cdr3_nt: TGTGCCAGCAGCTTTAGTACGTTGTCCGGTGAAAAACTGTTTTTT; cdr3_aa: CASSFSTLSGEKLFF
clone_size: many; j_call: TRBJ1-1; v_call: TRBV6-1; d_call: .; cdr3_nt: TGTGCCAGCAGGAGTACAGGGACTAACACTGAAGCTTTCTTT; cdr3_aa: CASRSTGTNTEAFF
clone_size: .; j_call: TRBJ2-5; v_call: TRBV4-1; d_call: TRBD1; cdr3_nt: TGCGCCAGCAGCCCTATGACAGGGGCTCGGGGGGAGACCCAGTACTTC; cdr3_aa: CASSPMTGARGETQYF
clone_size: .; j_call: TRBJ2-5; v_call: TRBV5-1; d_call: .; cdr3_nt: TGCGCCAGCAGCTTATCGGTTTCTGTCACGTCTAGTTGGGAGACCCAGTACTTC; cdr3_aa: CASSLSVSVTSSWETQYF
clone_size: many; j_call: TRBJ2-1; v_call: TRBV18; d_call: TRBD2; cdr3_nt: TGTGCCAGCTCACTTGGACTAGCGTATGAGCAGTTCTTC; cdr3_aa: CASSLGLAYEQFF
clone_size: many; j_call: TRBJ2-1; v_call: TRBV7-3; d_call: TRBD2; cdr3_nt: TGTGCCAGCAGCTTAGGTTTGATAGCGGGAGTCAATGAGCAGTTCTTC; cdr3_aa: CASSLGLIAGVNEQFF
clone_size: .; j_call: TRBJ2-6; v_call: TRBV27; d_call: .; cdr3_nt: TGTGCCAGCAGTCCCACAACCGGGGCTGGGGCCAACGTCCTGACTTTC; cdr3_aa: CASSPTTGAGANVLTF
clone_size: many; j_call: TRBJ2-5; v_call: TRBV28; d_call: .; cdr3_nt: TGTGCCATCGCTCGCAACTTTCAAGAGACCCAGTACTTC; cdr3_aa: CAIARNFQETQYF
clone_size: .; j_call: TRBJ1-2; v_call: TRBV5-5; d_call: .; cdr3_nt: TGTGCCAGCAGCCAGGACAGAAGGGGCTATGGCTACACCTTC; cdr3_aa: CASSQDRRGYGYTF
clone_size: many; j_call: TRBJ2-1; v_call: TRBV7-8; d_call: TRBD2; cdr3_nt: TGTGCCAGCAGCTTAAAACTAGCGGGGCTGTCTGGGTTCAATGAGCAGTTCTTC; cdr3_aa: CASSLKLAGLSGFNEQFF
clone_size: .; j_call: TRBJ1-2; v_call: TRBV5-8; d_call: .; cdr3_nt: TGTGCCAGCAGCTCAACCTTGGGCAGCTATGGCTACACCTTC; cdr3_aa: CASSSTLGSYGYTF
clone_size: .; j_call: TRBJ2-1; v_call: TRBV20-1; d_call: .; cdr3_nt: TGCAGTGCTAGCTCTTGGGCTAGTGGGCAGTTCTTC; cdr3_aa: CSASSWASGQFF